Here is one T cell receptor beta chain with its context. It has no known antigen specificity. A single base separates this from a much larger clone, so it may be a read error. This record belongs to a study of blood T cells in healthy people across ages (dated by TCRdb to 2013 to 2016). For context, the study as a whole: Template switching captured roughly one uniquely barcoded TCR beta cDNA molecule per two T cells in model experiments. To track age-related changes in TCR beta repertoire diversity, the study relied on deep sequencing normalized with unique cDNA molecular identifiers. The donors were divided into four age groups: young (average approximately 17 years), middle-aged (approximately 42), aged (around 59) and long-lived (roughly 88). Two additional independent replicas of 1 million unique cDNA reads from the same blood draw were analyzed for two donors (one aged 18 to 29 and one aged 80 or older). To avoid experimental bias, donors of different ages were spread randomly across the sequencing lanes. General study outcomes and caveats: Estimates of total diversity based on one million sequenced T cells were regarded as lower bounds and as underestimates. The long-lived group showed more naive CD4+ T cells, fewer expanded clones and increased TCR diversity than the aged group, suggesting age selection. Observed TCR beta diversity per million T cells fell roughly linearly with age, and a significant reduction was already apparent by age around 36. A strong correlation was found between observed TCR beta diversity and the percentage of naive T cells measured by flow cytometry. Because profiling used bulk unsorted PBMCs, naive and antigen-experienced compartments could not be compared conclusively. Because the CMV infection status of the donors was unknown, age-related changes in expanded clonotypes may potentially have been confounded.

Per the germline V gene, SGHDN is the CDR1 and FVKESK is the CDR2. CDR3 length: 17 amino acids, cysteine to phenylalanine. The sequence is cut down to CDR3 DNA, 51 bases in frame from base 1. Compared with germline, V lacks 4 bases and J lacks 5 bases; bases without a gene match: 12. Library generation was performed with 5' RACE. The instrument given in TCRdb is Illumina HiSeq 2500. The second PCR ran for roughly 6 to 11 cycles and used a J-beta primer mix along with a sample-barcoded 5' primer. A unique molecular identifier was introduced onto each TCR beta cDNA molecule by a template-switch 5' adaptor carrying 12 random nucleotides. At least 3 million CDR3-containing paired-end reads were obtained from each sample. The Mint cDNA synthesis kit, primed by a TRBC-specific oligonucleotide, was used to synthesize first-strand cDNA from all RNA. All cDNA was treated with uracil-DNA glycosylase and then went through a first 18-cycle PCR with the universal primers M1SS and BC2_uni_R. Under the source paper's analysis protocol: For normalization, 1 million high-quality reads, each with a distinct molecular identifier, were randomly selected from each sample. Instead of being binned into consensus sequences, reads that shared molecular identifiers were thrown out. MiTCR, with a Q25 quality threshold and the strictest error-elimination algorithm, was used for CDR3 identification, clonotype clustering and error correction. A nonparametric unseen species model using Euler transformation provided a lower-bound estimate of total TCR beta diversity. TCRdb applied fastp at Q25 and MiXCR to the public reads, then kept only in-frame beta chains. All rows with the same CDR3 protein become a single entry with the most common DNA and genes. The V and J calls were determined by TCRdb, not by the authors. The sample table lists about 640,000 distinct CDR3 sequences, around 31% of them with a count of one. More than 15% of the sample lies in the top ten.

The donors were roughly 39 Caucasian individuals from Russia, aged roughly 6 to 100 years, who were systemically healthy. Approximately 9.3 milliliters of peripheral blood were collected from each donor into EDTA-treated Vacutainer tubes. Ficoll-Paque density-gradient centrifugation was used to isolate PBMCs, with at least 7 million per sample. Trizol reagent was used to extract total RNA from PBMCs, with at least 5 micrograms per sample. For every donor, flow cytometry on a PBMC aliquot measured the percentage of naive CD45RAhigh/CD27high T cells. This sequence originates from a woman of 80 years or more in good health. The material sequenced was blood. The chain employs TRBV14 and TRBJ2-5, with TRBD1 matching 11 junction bases. The bases are TGTGCCAGCAGCCCTCGGACAGGGGGCGTTCGATGGGAGACCCAGTACTTC. Translation gives CASSPRTGGVRWETQYF.